This T cell receptor (beta chain) was profiled in a study of blood T cell repertoires in COVID-19. The data were produced by immunoSEQ multiplex PCR, yet TCRdb's version contains in-frame clones alone and is incomplete. The sample lists tens of thousands of clones, about 90% occurring once. J gave up 0 bases and V 5 bases, and 5 bases lay outside the gene matches. Germline lookup yields CDR1 MNHEY and CDR2 SMNVEV (reference sequence). This CDR3 is built from 17 residues. The clonotype comes from a human donor in a cohort sampled during active COVID-19. This chain uses TRBV27 with TRBJ2-7; 15 bases are shared with TRBD2. Sample: peripheral blood. CDR3 region: CASSPGLAGGTSYEQYF. For the CDR3, the DNA is TGTGCCAGCAGTCCCGGACTAGCGGGGGGGACCTCCTACGAGCAGTACTTC.